This T cell receptor beta chain was recovered during a study of T cell responses to AZD1222 COVID-19 vaccine (dated by TCRdb to about 2021). Regarding the research as a whole: AZD1222 recipients given second doses at about 4 weeks or at about 12 weeks were pooled, since spike-specific TCR depth and breadth were not found to differ between the two schedules. A total of about 230 trial participants underwent TCR sequencing, of whom 200 to 220 received two doses of AZD1222 and about 26 received two doses of the MenACWY control vaccine. Trial participants were enrolled by age into subgroups of 18-55, 56-69 and 70-plus years, and around 150, 28 and 57 TCR-sequenced participants, respectively, were included in these subgroups.

The intended sense of this specimen's time point label: baseline before first vaccination. The vaccinee samples were drawn from two UK trials, COV001 and COV002, one of which was a single-blind randomized controlled phase 2/3 trial testing AZD1222 (ChAdOx1 nCoV-19) in healthy adults. Trial participant PBMC samples were collected at day 0 and day 28 after the second dose for TCRbeta chain sequencing. Overall study outcomes, separate from this receptor: Reportedly, close to half of the unique spike-specific TCRs recognized epitopes lying outside the regions that are mutated in the B.1.351 and B.1.1.7 variants. After two AZD1222 doses, both the breadth and the depth of spike-specific TCRs were significantly higher than at day 0 and than in MenACWY recipients. Conclusions about previously exposed vaccinees are limited, since just a handful of AZD1222 recipients were seropositive for SARS-CoV-2 at baseline. Because no day 14 peak-response samples were available, repertoires were characterized only after the peak T cell response. Participants were mostly white British and included more females than males, and it was suggested by the authors that clonal diversity may have been underestimated. The vaccine-associated CD4 TCRs covered the entire spike protein, and the dominant responses fell in regions 160-218 and 743-854. In the small 56-69-year group, the increase in depth fell short of significance, most likely because of low power.

Remarks on this clone: Its antigen is currently not known. No clone much larger than this one lies a single base away; base qualities are absent.

The CDR3 holds 16 amino acids from the cysteine to the phenylalanine. CDR3 DNA only is kept here, 48 bases in frame from base 1. Trimming takes 0 bases off V and 1 base off J; junction bases not matched to a gene: 4. Sequences SGHRS (CDR1) and YFSETQ (CDR2) are obtained from the germline V gene. The CDR3 regions of human TCRbeta chains were analyzed by immunosequencing. The authors processed their data as follows. Repertoire TCRs were matched against a reference library of SARS-CoV-2-specific TCRs generated with the MIRA antigen-specificity platform. Breadth meant the fraction of unique TCRs that were SARS-CoV-2-associated, whereas depth meant the fraction of total T cells that were SARS-CoV-2-associated. Using the MIRA data, each spike-specific TCR was assigned both to the spike region to which the TCR was reactive and to a CD4 or CD8 class. Log10-transformed breadth and depth values were compared by one-way ANOVA with Sidak's multiple comparisons tests. TCRdb's version of the immuneACCESS table is confined to in-frame rearrangements and falls short of the full clone set. An unresolved V gene accounts for under half of the shortfall where checked; the remainder is of unknown origin. V, J and clone size were drawn from that table, and D and trimming were deduced from the DNA. The sample data list over 150,000 clones, and 80% to 95% of these were observed just once. Around 1.5% of the sample goes to the ten largest clones.

Sequencing was performed on peripheral blood, taken on day 0 of AZD1222 vaccination. In this chain, TRBV5-1 is recombined with TRBJ1-3; 7 bases in the middle match TRBD1. The clonotype comes from an adult in good health. CDR3 protein: CASSLAMTGSGNTIYF. The nucleotide sequence is given as TGCGCCAGCAGCTTGGCCATGACAGGGTCTGGAAACACCATATATTTT.